Following are 9 T cell receptor beta chains from one sample sequenced in a study of blood T cells in healthy people across ages. PCR was performed a second time for roughly 7 to 11 cycles using a sample-barcoded 5' primer and a J-beta primer mix. TCRdb redid the calling of the 5' RACE reads with MiXCR, one entry per CDR3 protein. Altogether hundreds of thousands of distinct CDR3 sequences are present, more than 50% being singletons, with the ten largest covering 20% to 30%. Sequencing was carried out using blood. Every receptor here comes from a man aged 40-55 years in good health.

This clonotype has more than one count but fewer than ten. This rearrangement joins TRBV4-2 to TRBJ2-1; 15 nucleotides match TRBD2. With 1 base clipped from V and 7 bases from J, the junction kept 2 bases outside the gene matches. The CDR3 spans 16 residues. Germline V lookup: CDR1 LGHNA, CDR2 YNFKEQ. CDR3 nucleotide sequence: TGTGCCAGCAGCCAAGGGACTAGCGGGGGGGAAAATGAGCAGTTCTTC. It is translated as CASSQGTSGGENEQFF.

The rearrangement links TRBV4-3 to TRBJ2-7; TRBD2 aligns across 7 bases. Germline CDR1 and CDR2: LGHNA and YSLEER. The CDR3 runs 15 residues. Losses at the gene ends were 5 bases for V and 2 bases for J; bases not matched to a gene: 9. CDR3 in DNA: TGCGCCAGCAGCAGCAGTAGCGGGCTTGCCTACGAGCAGTACTTC. Translated, it gives CASSSSSGLAYEQYF.

In its sample, this clonotype was seen a few times. The rearrangement joins TRBV4-1 to TRBJ1-1; tentatively, D is TRBD1 (6 bases). Trimming removed 4 bases at V and 5 bases at J, with 17 bases between. The V gene's germline CDR1 is MGHRA and CDR2 YSYEKL. The CDR3 extends over 15 amino acids. CDR3 region: CASSLRGGGLTEAFF. As DNA, the CDR3 is TGCGCCAGCAGCCTACGAGGGGGGGGGTTAACTGAAGCTTTCTTT.

The V gene is TRBV5-1, the J gene TRBJ2-1; possibly TRBD1 or TRBD2 for D (6 bases each). In germline, CDR1 is SGHRS, CDR2 YFSETQ. The CDR3 is 16 amino acids. With 3 bases removed from V and 0 bases from J, the gap between germline ends came to 13 bases. CDR3 amino acids: CASSWGAFSSYNEQFF. The DNA of the CDR3 is TGCGCCAGCAGCTGGGGGGCCTTTAGCTCCTACAATGAGCAGTTCTTC.

The gene calls are TRBV5-1 and TRBJ2-3; D might be TRBD1 (6 bases). CDR1 and CDR2 from the germline V gene are SGHRS and YFSETQ. The ends were cut back, 2 bases at V and 6 bases at J, with 16 bases in the middle. CDR3 length equals 15 residues. CDR3 bases: TGCGCCAGCAGCTTCAGGGGCCAAGGCGGGGATACGCAGTATTTT. It encodes CASSFRGQGGDTQYF.

Concerning this clonotype: An end of the junction does not agree with germline; a read error may underlie this. This rearrangement joins TRBV20-1 to TRBJ2-5, with no clear D. Germline V lookup: CDR1 DFQATT, CDR2 SNEGSKA (reference sequence). This CDR3 comprises 15 residues. The CDR3 region has the DNA TGCAGCGCTAGATCAGCCTCCTTGGCTGGCAATGAGCAGTACTTC. Translating gives CSARSASLAGNEQYF.

The chain couples TRBV12-3 or TRBV12-4 to TRBJ2-7; a possible D gene is TRBD1 (6 bases). With 5 bases removed from V and 7 bases from J, the gap between germline ends came to 18 bases. The CDR3 is 14 amino acids. The CDR3 bases are TGTGCCAGCAGTCGGGGACACGACTTCGGAGAGCAGTACTTC. Protein: CASSRGHDFGEQYF.

This chain joins TRBV24-1 and TRBJ2-3; D possibly uses TRBD1 or TRBD2 (5 bases each). The CDR3 covers 18 residues. Trimming shortened V by 5 bases and J by 0 bases, and 20 bases separated the two germline ends. The germline gives CDR1 KGHDR, CDR2 SFDVKD. CDR3: CATSARTRDGTSTDTQYF. CDR3 DNA sequence: TGTGCCACCAGTGCCCGAACCCGGGACGGAACTAGCACAGATACGCAGTATTTT.

A single count supports this clonotype. This rearrangement joins TRBV12-3 or TRBV12-4 to TRBJ2-1, with 9 bases fitting TRBD2. There are 20 residues in the CDR3. The junction had 15 bases not matched to a gene; V was cut back by 3 bases and J by 0 bases. The DNA of the CDR3 is TGTGCCAGCAGTTTCTACCGGGAAAAGACTAGCGGTAGCTCCTACAATGAGCAGTTCTTC. As protein: CASSFYREKTSGSSYNEQFF.